The entry that follows covers one T cell receptor (beta chain) sequence. The target antigen is unknown. These data come from a study of cytomegalovirus exposure and HLA in healthy donors. Study details: Researchers previously reported finding 90 million to 120 million unique TCR beta sequences from approximately 200 million T cells. The Caucasian-associated ancestry cluster contained about 80% of the approximately 430 genotyped donors.

Losses at the gene ends were 4 bases for V and 2 bases for J; bases not matched to a gene: 10. CDR3 length: 17 amino acids. Germline CDR1 is SGHKS and CDR2 is YYEKEE (reference sequence). Findings of the study overall: Presence/absence analyses assumed roughly uniform sequencing depth across donors, which may not hold. It was confirmed in vitro that a few of the CMV-associated chains were specific for CMV antigens.

With 60 Vbeta and 13 Jbeta primers, the PCR was carried out. Profiled with immunoSEQ multiplex PCR; TCRdb holds only in-frame clones, not every one. The table has approximately 120,000 clones, about three quarters seen once. The receptor was derived from a woman aged 40 to 50 in good health and CMV-seronegative. Material: PBMCs. The chain has TRBV5-5 and TRBJ1-5; TRBD1 matches 9 bases. CDR3 in amino acids: CASSVTGGWVGNQPQHF. The DNA for the CDR3 is TGTGCCAGCAGCGTGACAGGGGGTTGGGTGGGCAATCAGCCCCAGCATTTT.